This T cell receptor (beta chain) was documented in a study of Ad26.COV2.S vaccination and SARS-CoV-2 variants (dated by TCRdb to the early 2020s). About the investigation overall: Donors in the vaccine arm were drawn from COV1001, a multicentre, randomized, double-blind, placebo-controlled phase I-IIa trial testing Ad26.COV2.S in healthy adults. Dosing of Ad26.COV2.S was intramuscular, at either 5x10^10 or 1x10^11 viral particles, delivered as one shot or as two shots spaced 56 days apart. TCRbeta repertoire sequencing served as the tool for gauging how specific and how broad the SARS-CoV-2-reactive T cell receptors were following Ad26.COV2.S vaccination. A total of around 32 samples were included in the TCR-sequenced set, comprising 19 Ad26.COV2.S vaccine recipients, 5 placebo recipients and 8 SARS-CoV-2 convalescent individuals. Trial participants were randomized into five groups of five: low-dose or high-dose Ad26.COV2.S given once or twice, or placebo on both occasions. Blinding of investigators to trial group allocation was maintained during experiments and outcome assessment.

In regard to this clone: Its antigen target is currently unknown. Within one base of it there is no much larger clone, and no base qualities were kept.

Interpreted using the paper, the treatment or condition label stands for: some 20 received Ad26.COV2.S at low or high dose, single or two shots; about 5 received placebo; per-sample allocation not given. For vaccine and placebo recipients, the sequenced repertoires came from samples collected on day 63 after the first injection. In Cohort 1b, about 27 adults aged 18-55 years were enrolled at a single site in Boston, USA, between 29 July and 7 August 2020. Ad26.COV2.S was a replication-incompetent adenovirus type 26 vector that expressed a prefusion-stabilized SARS-CoV-2 spike protein derived from the original Wuhan strain. Trimming takes 0 bases from V and 7 bases from J, and the germline ends sit 11 bases apart. From the cysteine through the phenylalanine, the CDR3 covers 14 amino acids. The read is trimmed to its CDR3 DNA, 42 bases read in frame from base 1. Sequences SGDLS (CDR1) and YYNGEE (CDR2) are obtained from the germline V gene.

TCRbeta CDR3 regions were sequenced with the immunoSEQ Assay. After extraction, genomic DNA underwent amplification by bias-controlled multiplex PCR, followed by high-throughput sequencing. Regarding the original processing steps: To quantify the absolute abundance of every unique TCRbeta CDR3 region, sequences were collapsed and filtered. T cell fraction was estimated by normalizing TCRbeta template counts to usable DNA, which was measured by amplifying reference genes present in all nucleated cells. Repertoire TCRs were annotated as SARS-CoV-2-specific by exact matching of V gene, CDR3 amino acid sequence and J gene to a known reactive TCR set. The reference SARS-CoV-2 TCR set was derived from MIRA and filtered for enrichment in COVID-19-positive ImmuneCODE repertoires, a step that removed public or cross-reactive TCRs. Using the MIRA antigens, annotated TCRs were further analysed by specific ORF or by position within an ORF. Breadth was defined as the number of annotated unique rearrangements divided by the total number of unique productive rearrangements, and depth was defined as the summed frequency of the annotated unique rearrangements. Two-sided Wilcoxon rank-sum tests were used to compare TCR breadth between groups. TCRdb stores this immuneACCESS table with in-frame sequences only. Part of the clones is absent; in the studies checked, under half of the shortfall reflects unresolved V genes, and no reason is known for the rest. V, J and clone size reflect that table, while D and trimming were determined from the DNA. This sample lists more than 300,000 clones; roughly 86% were detected once. The ten largest account for 1.9% of the sample.

What the work shows at the level of the full study, not this receptor alone: After vaccination, substantial breadth of spike-specific CD8+ and CD4+ T cell responses was reported. The study lacked the statistical power to compare responses across vaccine doses or regimens. The authors noted that total T cell responses may have been underestimated by the TCR breadth and depth analyses. Comparable non-spike TCR breadth was observed between vaccine and placebo recipients, consistent with only spike being contained in the vaccine. Compared with placebo recipients, Ad26.COV2.S recipients showed higher spike-specific TCR breadth (P = 0.0014).

The V and J segments used are TRBV9 and TRBJ2-1, with no confident D gene call. The receptor was derived from a person between 18 and 65 years old who received the Ad26.COV2.S COVID-19 vaccine or a placebo. The starting material was peripheral blood, obtained in a trial of Ad26.COV2.S vaccine versus placebo. The encoded CDR3 is CASSVEYSQNEQFF. The DNA sequence is given as TGTGCCAGCAGCGTAGAGTACAGCCAGAATGAGCAGTTCTTC.